This T cell receptor beta chain is from a study of shared clonotypes between healthy human individuals. Clones were sequenced by immunoSEQ multiplex PCR, and TCRdb holds only the in-frame ones, with some missing. The repertoire holds about 2.4 million clones, around 94% seen once, with roughly 0.14% in the top ten. Naive CD4+ cells were CD45RA-selected; the remaining cells were memory. Comment on this clone: Its antigen is unknown.

The CDR3 contains 12 residues. V was shortened by 0 bases and J by 13 bases, with 9 bases between the two germline ends. Germline V CDR1 and CDR2: MGHRA, YSYEKL. Notes on the study in general: Sequencing depth was expected to influence donor clonotype sharing. Naive subsets tended to show greater estimated richness than memory subsets.

V usage is TRBV4-1 and J usage is TRBJ1-4, with D possibly matching TRBD1 (6 bases). The source material was naive CD4+ T cells sorted from blood. Described subset: CD45RA+ positively selected. The sequence was collected from a man between 18 and 29 years old in good health. The CDR3: CASSQERGGLFF. In DNA, the CDR3 is TGCGCCAGCAGCCAAGAAAGGGGGGGACTGTTTTTT.